The next 26 T cell receptor beta chains were all read from a single sample in a study of PD-1 blockade in classical Hodgkin lymphoma. Specified time point: cycle 4 day 1 (C4D1), after 6 weeks of nivolumab. Patients all relapsed after autologous stem cell transplantation, and there was variation in brentuximab vedotin exposure. Purification of CD4+ T cells from thawed PBMCs was achieved by magnetic negative selection. The protocol was immunoSEQ multiplex PCR, while the TCRdb copy is restricted to in-frame clones and leaves out a portion. The data contain around 30,000 clones, about four fifths of them seen just once; the ten biggest clones take up about 0.64%. The source was CD4+ T cells from blood, collected before the fourth cycle of nivolumab. These receptors all stem from a human donor with classical Hodgkin lymphoma.

The chain combines TRBV2 with TRBJ1-2, with 7 bases fitting TRBD1. V shed 4 bases, J shed 4 bases, and the junction held 9 bases outside the gene matches. This CDR3 is built from 15 residues. CDR1 is SNHLY and CDR2 is FYNNEI in the germline V gene. The CDR3 reads CASSGTGSSIYGYTF. CDR3 bases: TGTGCCAGCAGTGGGACAGGCTCTTCCATCTATGGCTACACCTTC.

J is TRBJ1-1 and V is TRBV15; D is unresolved. The CDR3 sequence is 16 residues long. The V end lost 0 bases, the J end lost 1 base, and 12 bases lay between the germline ends. CDR1 is LNHNV and CDR2 is YYDKDF in the germline V gene (reference sequence). The CDR3 DNA reads as TGTGCCACCAGCAGAGATCGGTTTTCAGGGAACACTGAAGCTTTCTTT. This encodes CATSRDRFSGNTEAFF. The variable domain in full, with the rest retrieved from reference TRBV15 and TRBJ1-1, is DAMVIQNPRYQVTQFGKPVTLSCSQTLNHNVMYWYQQKSSQAPKLLFHYYDKDFNNEADTPDNFQSRRPNTSFCFLDIRSPGLGDTAMYLCATSRDRFSGNTEAFFGQGTRLTVV.

The chain employs TRBV5-1 and TRBJ2-3, with D perhaps TRBD2 (6 bases). Germline V gene sequence: CDR1 SGHRS, CDR2 YFSETQ. CDR3 length equals 15 residues. V was shortened by 0 bases and J by 2 bases, with 10 bases between the two germline ends. This CDR3 reads CASSLGAGVTDTQYF. The CDR3 nucleotides are TGCGCCAGCAGCTTGGGAGCGGGTGTCACAGATACGCAGTATTTT.

This rearrangement joins TRBV11-2 to TRBJ2-7; D is ambiguous. Germline CDR1 is SGHAT and CDR2 is FQNNGV. This CDR3 region has 16 residues. V shed 4 bases and J shed 0 bases, with 16 bases lying between them. The CDR3 spells CASSSVRVRNSYEQYF. For the CDR3, the DNA is TGTGCCAGCAGCTCAGTGCGTGTCCGGAACTCCTACGAGCAGTACTTC.

This clone showed up just a few times. The J gene is TRBJ2-2, the V gene TRBV6-6; D is perhaps TRBD2 (6 bases). Trimming removed 2 bases from V and 7 bases from J, with 14 bases in between. This CDR3 comprises 15 residues. CDR1 and CDR2 (germline): MNHNY, SVGAGI (reference sequence). The CDR3 DNA reads TGTGCCAGCAGTTACGGGGGGTCGGTGGTCGGGGAGCTGTTTTTT. This encodes CASSYGGSVVGELFF.

The chain has TRBV29-1 and TRBJ1-2, with 9 bases fitting TRBD1. CDR3 length equals 14 residues. Germline CDR1 reads SQVTM; CDR2 reads ANQGSEA. V shed 6 bases and J 7 bases; nucleotides not matched to a gene: 12. CDR3 sequence (DNA): TGCAGCGTCCGGGCTAAACAGGGGGCGGGTGGCTACACCTTC. Translating gives CSVRAKQGAGGYTF.

The chain uses TRBV5-1 and TRBJ1-1; 10 nucleotides line up with TRBD1. Germline trimming cut 4 bases from V and 1 base from J; bases unmatched to any gene: 4. Germline V CDR1 and CDR2: SGHRS, YFSETQ. There are 15 residues in the CDR3. This chain's CDR3 is CASSPRTGGNTEAFF. The CDR3 DNA reads TGCGCCAGCAGCCCCCGGACAGGGGGGAACACTGAAGCTTTCTTT.

This chain links TRBV4-1 with TRBJ1-2; 10 nucleotides align to TRBD1. Germline assignment: CDR1 MGHRA and CDR2 YSYEKL. This CDR3 is 13 amino acids long. Germline trimming cut 4 bases from V and 5 bases from J; bases unmatched to any gene: 1. The CDR3 protein is CASSRTGGYGYTF. The CDR3 region has the DNA TGCGCCAGCAGCCGGACAGGGGGGTATGGCTACACCTTC.

The rearrangement joins TRBV27 to TRBJ1-5; D is unresolved. Germline V lookup: CDR1 MNHEY, CDR2 SMNVEV (reference sequence). V gave up 3 bases and J gave up 1 base, with 7 bases separating them. The CDR3 has 14 residues. This CDR3 is CASSFSGSNQPQHF. Here the CDR3 DNA reads TGTGCCAGCAGTTTCAGCGGGAGCAATCAGCCCCAGCATTTT.

This chain joins TRBV5-1 and TRBJ2-7; D uncertain. The CDR3 has 13 amino acids. V dropped 4 bases and J dropped 3 bases, with 11 bases sitting between them. Germline CDR1 SGHRS, CDR2 YFSETQ. The CDR3 coding sequence is TGCGCCAGCAGCCCGGCCGGGTTCTACGAGCAGTACTTC. Translated, it gives CASSPAGFYEQYF.

The chain employs TRBV29-1 and TRBJ2-7; TRBD2 matches 9 bases. CDR1 and CDR2 from the germline V gene are SQVTM and ANQGSEA. V was clipped by 3 bases and J by 3 bases; unmatched bases: 9. The CDR3 totals 15 residues. CDR3 amino acids: CSVDVFLAGIYEQYF. CDR3 bases: TGCAGCGTTGACGTATTTCTAGCGGGGATCTACGAGCAGTACTTC.

The genes are TRBV14 and TRBJ1-3, with D possibly TRBD1 on 5 matching bases. This CDR3 is built from 15 residues. Germline V CDR1 and CDR2: SGHDN, FVKESK. Trimming pared 3 bases from V and 1 base from J, leaving 10 bases between. CDR3 DNA: TGTGCCAGCAGCCACCAGGGTGGATCTGGAAACACCATATATTTT. It yields the protein CASSHQGGSGNTIYF.

The chain joins TRBV5-4 to TRBJ1-4; D possibly corresponds to TRBD1 (5 bases). CDR3 size: 14 residues. V lost 5 bases, J lost 5 bases, and 13 bases lay in between. Germline CDR1 and CDR2: SGHNT and YYREEE (reference sequence). The CDR3 protein is CASRGDGPNEKLFF. CDR3 DNA sequence: TGTGCCAGCAGGGGGGACGGGCCGAATGAAAAACTGTTTTTT.

This chain uses TRBV7-3 with TRBJ2-1; TRBD2 is a possible D gene (6 bases). The germline V and J ends were trimmed by 5 bases and 6 bases, with 14 bases remaining between them. CDR1 SGHTA and CDR2 FQGTGA come from the germline V gene. The CDR3 sequence is 14 residues long. In DNA form, the CDR3 reads TGTGCCAGCAGCGTTGGAGGGAAATCCAATGAGCAGTTCTTC. Translating gives CASSVGGKSNEQFF.

Of note for this clone: The identical CDR3 is also encoded by other nucleotide sequences in the sample. The chain recombines TRBV19 with TRBJ2-7, with 8 nucleotides matching TRBD1. After removal of 8 bases from V and 4 bases from J, the junction contained 1 base not matched to a gene. Germline V gene data show CDR1 as LNHDA and CDR2 as SQIVND (reference sequence). The CDR3 runs to 11 residues. The chain's CDR3 is CASRQGYEQYF. CDR3 bases: TGTGCCAGTCGACAGGGGTACGAGCAGTACTTC.

The CDR3 DNA follows: TGTGCCAGTAGTATTGCAGGAGACAGATCCTACGAGCAGTACTTC. This encodes CASSIAGDRSYEQYF. The rearrangement uses TRBV19 and TRBJ2-7, with a weak D call TRBD1 (5 bases). The V and J ends lost 3 bases and 1 base respectively, with 13 bases between them. CDR1 and CDR2 from the germline V gene are LNHDA and SQIVND (reference sequence). The CDR3 is 15 residues long. The whole variable domain, remainder taken from reference TRBV19 and TRBJ2-7, is DGGITQSPKYLFRKEGQNVTLSCEQNLNHDAMYWYRQDPGQGLRLIYYSQIVNDFQKGDIAEGYSVSREKKESFPLTVTSAQKNPTAFYLCASSIAGDRSYEQYFGPGTRLTVT.

This rearrangement joins TRBV7-9 to TRBJ2-3; D is uncertain. The germline V and J ends were trimmed by 4 bases and 2 bases, with 7 bases remaining between them. The CDR3 is made up of 13 amino acids. The germline V gene encodes CDR1 SEHNR and CDR2 FQNEAQ (reference sequence). CDR3 coding DNA: TGTGCCAGCAGCTCGACACCCACAGATACGCAGTATTTT. Protein product: CASSSTPTDTQYF.

This chain connects TRBV6-6 to TRBJ1-1; D ambiguous. V was clipped by 2 bases and J by 8 bases, with 9 bases between them. The CDR3 is 12 residues long. The germline V gene has CDR1 MNHNY and CDR2 SVGAGI (reference sequence). CDR3 in DNA: TGTGCCAGCAGTTACGATTCGGGGGAAGCTTTCTTT. Protein product: CASSYDSGEAFF.

The chain is built from TRBV11-3 and TRBJ2-3, with 7 bases lining up with TRBD2. Per the germline V gene, CDR1 is SGHNT and CDR2 is YENEEA. This CDR3 contains 14 residues. J was trimmed by 3 bases and V by 3 bases; bases with no gene match: 3. Written as DNA, the CDR3 is TGTGCCAGCAGCTTGCGGGGGAATACAGATACGCAGTATTTT. Amino acid sequence: CASSLRGNTDTQYF. Variable domain in full (rest from reference TRBV11-3 and TRBJ2-3): EAGVVQSPRYKIIEKKQPVAFWCNPISGHNTLYWYLQNLGQGPELLIRYENEEAVDDSQLPKDRFSAERLKGVDSTLKIQPAELGDSAVYLCASSLRGNTDTQYFGPGTRLTVL.

The V call is TRBV4-2, the J call TRBJ1-2, with 7 bases matching TRBD1. The J segment lost 5 bases and the V segment lost 4 bases, leaving 16 bases of the junction unmatched. Germline V gives CDR1 LGHNA, CDR2 YNFKEQ. The CDR3 is made up of 17 amino acids. The CDR3 here is CASSLWTGDNEKYGYTF. The CDR3 coding sequence is TGTGCCAGCAGCCTCTGGACAGGCGACAACGAAAAATATGGCTACACCTTC.

The V gene is TRBV6-5, the J gene TRBJ2-4; D unclear. The CDR3 runs to 15 residues. In germline, CDR1 is MNHEY, CDR2 SVGAGI. V shed 4 bases and J shed 0 bases, with 10 bases lying between them. The CDR3 DNA reads as TGTGCCAGCAGTTCCCTAGAAGTAGCCAAAAACATTCAGTACTTC. It translates to CASSSLEVAKNIQYF.

V and J are TRBV5-1 and TRBJ1-1; possible D gene TRBD1, 5 bases. The germline CDR1 and CDR2 sequences are SGHRS and YFSETQ. V was shortened by 4 bases and J by 1 base, with 14 bases between the two germline ends. The CDR3 covers 15 residues. The CDR3 DNA follows: TGCGCCAGCAGCAACCACCGGGGGGGGAACACTGAAGCTTTCTTT. Its translation: CASSNHRGGNTEAFF. Full variable domain (rest looked up from reference TRBV5-1 and TRBJ1-1): KAGVTQTPRYLIKTRGQQVTLSCSPISGHRSVSWYQQTPGQGLQFLFEYFSETQRNKGNFPGRFSGRQFSNSRSEMNVSTLELGDSALYLCASSNHRGGNTEAFFGQGTRLTVV.

This chain connects TRBV5-1 to TRBJ1-1; 9 nucleotides agree with TRBD1. The CDR3 totals 15 residues. CDR1 and CDR2 from the germline V gene are SGHRS and YFSETQ. The V segment lost 0 bases and the J segment 5 bases; nucleotides outside the gene matches: 5. DNA of the CDR3: TGCGCCAGCAGCTTGGTGGGACAGGGCAGTACTGAAGCTTTCTTT. It encodes CASSLVGQGSTEAFF.

This chain uses TRBV30 with TRBJ1-5; D is perhaps TRBD1 (5 bases). The CDR3 has 15 amino acids. Per germline, CDR1 GTSNPN and CDR2 SVGIG (reference sequence). Trimming shortened V by 3 bases and J by 5 bases, and 17 bases separated the two germline ends. CDR3 region: CAWSEGVSGHQPQHF. CDR3 bases: TGTGCCTGGAGCGAGGGTGTCTCGGGACATCAGCCCCAGCATTTT. Supplemented by reference TRBV30 and TRBJ1-5, the full variable domain reads SQTIHQWPATLVQPVGSPLSLECTVEGTSNPNLYWYRQAAGRGLQLLFYSVGIGQISSEVPQNLSASRPQDRQFILSSKKLLLSDSGFYLCAWSEGVSGHQPQHFGDGTRLSIL.

This clone was counted once. This chain uses TRBV4-1 with TRBJ1-1; the D gene is possibly TRBD1 (6 bases). V was cut by 4 bases and J by 4 bases, with 13 bases left in between. Germline lookup yields CDR1 MGHRA and CDR2 YSYEKL. This CDR3 comprises 14 residues. The CDR3 DNA sequence: TGCGCCAGCAGCCGCGGGGGGCTGGGCACTGAAGCTTTCTTT. Protein product: CASSRGGLGTEAFF.

The genes are TRBV5-1 and TRBJ2-5, with 9 bases matching TRBD1. The germline V gene encodes CDR1 SGHRS and CDR2 YFSETQ. The trim removed 0 bases at V and 5 bases at J, leaving 8 bases unmatched. The CDR3 contains 16 residues. The CDR3 DNA reads as TGCGCCAGCAGCTTGGGAGACAGGGGGTTGTTGGAGACCCAGTACTTC. This encodes CASSLGDRGLLETQYF.